This TCR beta chain comes out of a study of T cell responses to AZD1222 COVID-19 vaccine (dated by TCRdb to 2020 to 2022). A note on the overall study: Because spike-specific TCR depth and breadth did not differ between the two schedules, AZD1222 recipients who got a second dose at roughly 4 weeks were pooled with those who got a second dose at roughly 12 weeks. TCR sequencing covered 233 trial participants: 200 to 220 given two doses of AZD1222 and approximately 26 given two doses of MenACWY control vaccine. Enrollment into the trials was organized by age into subgroups of 18-55, 56-69 and 70-plus years, and those subgroups contained approximately 150, 30 and 60 TCR-sequenced participants, respectively.

The germline V and J ends show losses of 4 bases and 8 bases respectively, and no gene match explains 7 bases of the junction. The cysteine opens and the phenylalanine closes a CDR3 of 13 amino acids. Of the read, only the CDR3 DNA is kept; its 39 bases are in frame from base 1. The germline V gene (reference sequence) sets CDR1 to SGHNT and CDR2 to YYREEE. The time point label, as the study defines it: baseline before first vaccination. The vaccinee samples were drawn from two UK trials, COV001 and COV002, one of which was a single-blind randomized controlled phase 2/3 trial testing AZD1222 (ChAdOx1 nCoV-19) in healthy adults. Trial participant PBMC samples were collected at day 0 and day 28 after the second dose for TCRbeta chain sequencing. The investigation overall reported the following: Conclusions about previously exposed vaccinees are limited because only 5 or 6 AZD1222 recipients were SARS-CoV-2 seropositive at baseline. Reportedly, close to half of the unique spike-specific TCRs recognized epitopes lying outside the regions that are mutated in the B.1.351 and B.1.1.7 variants. Participants were mostly white British, with more females than males. The authors suggested clonal diversity may have been underestimated. A significant rise in spike-specific TCR breadth and depth was observed after two AZD1222 doses relative to day 0 and relative to MenACWY recipients. No day 14 peak-response samples were available, so repertoires were characterized only after the peak T cell response. In the small 56-69-year group, the increase in depth fell short of significance, most likely because of low power. The vaccine-associated CD4 TCRs covered the entire spike protein, and the dominant responses fell in regions 160-218 and 743-854.

The CDR3 regions of human TCRbeta chains were analyzed by immunosequencing. The authors' analysis ran thus. TCRs in the repertoires were compared against a reference library of SARS-CoV-2-specific TCRs that had been generated with the MIRA antigen-specificity platform. Breadth was defined as the fraction of unique TCRs that were SARS-CoV-2-associated. Depth was defined as the fraction of total T cells that were SARS-CoV-2-associated. Using the MIRA data, each spike-specific TCR was mapped to the spike region that the TCR reacts to and placed in a CD4 or CD8 class. Log10-transformed breadth and depth values were compared by one-way ANOVA with Sidak's multiple comparisons tests. Entries here come from immuneACCESS through TCRdb and include only in-frame sequences with V and J called. Some clones fail to appear in such tables; in the studies checked, an unresolved V gene covers under half of the shortfall, and the cause of the remainder is unknown. V, J and clone size derive from that table, while D and trimming were established from the DNA sequence. The sample table contains about 100,000 clones; only one count was recorded for about 83% of them. The ten most abundant clones make up approximately 15% of the sample.

In this sample, this clone turned up once. Its antigen target is currently unknown. It has no much larger one-base neighbor in the sample; base qualities were not kept. The sequencing used peripheral blood, collected on day 0 of AZD1222 vaccination. The chain links TRBV5-4 with TRBJ1-1; the junction holds 8 bases that match TRBD1. This sequence originates from an adult in good health. The DNA reads TGTGCCAGCAGCATTCAGGGGGCCCTGGAAGCTTTCTTT. It encodes CASSIQGALEAFF.